This T cell receptor beta chain was captured in a study of blood T cells in healthy people across ages. It was with a sample-barcoded 5' primer and a J-beta primer mix that a second PCR of roughly 7 to 12 cycles was run. TCRdb reprocessed the 5' RACE reads with MiXCR, giving one entry per CDR3 protein. This sample has over 750,000 distinct CDR3 sequences; 25% occur once, and the top ten carry around 9.2%. Isolation yielded PBMCs, at least 7 million per sample, in every case. The same data also went into a second study, on T cells of mothers and their children. That work contributes: At a rate of approximately 1.5 ug per 15 ul, cDNA synthesis received all of the extracted RNA.

The sequencing input was blood. The sequence came from a boy between 5 and 17 years old in good health.

CDR3 loop: CASSTGGPGNTIYF. The CDR3 coding sequence is TGTGCCAGCAGTACAGGGGGCCCTGGAAACACCATATATTTT. The rearrangement uses TRBV7-9 and TRBJ1-3; 9 bases match TRBD1. This CDR3 region has 14 residues. V was clipped by 6 bases and J by 2 bases; unmatched bases: 2. Germline V gene sequence: CDR1 SEHNR, CDR2 FQNEAQ (reference sequence). The whole variable domain, filled in from reference TRBV7-9 and TRBJ1-3, reads DTGVSQNPRHKITKRGQNVTFRCDPISEHNRLYWYRQTLGQGPEFLTYFQNEAQLEKSRLLSDRFSAERPKGSFSTLEIQRTEQGDSAMYLCASSTGGPGNTIYFGEGSWLTVV.